These 20 T cell receptor beta chains originate from one sample sequenced in a study of cytomegalovirus exposure and HLA in healthy donors. Primers: 60 Vbeta forward and 13 Jbeta reverse. Generated by immunoSEQ multiplex PCR, the TCRdb table keeps only in-frame clones and is missing some. The table gives approximately 100,000 clones; the top ten clones make up roughly 0.64% of it. The sequencing input was PBMCs. The receptors were sampled from a man aged 45-65 years in good health and CMV-seronegative.

The CDR3 DNA reads TGTGCCAGCAGTTTTGGGGCGAAGAACACTGAAGCTTTCTTT. Its translation: CASSFGAKNTEAFF. This chain joins TRBV5-5 and TRBJ1-1; the D gene is possibly TRBD1 (5 bases). V shed 5 bases and J shed 1 base, with 12 bases lying between them. Germline V lookup: CDR1 SGHKS, CDR2 YYEKEE (reference sequence). The CDR3 runs 14 residues.

V is TRBV18 and J is TRBJ1-1, with unresolved D. With 3 bases removed from V and 6 bases from J, the gap between germline ends came to 8 bases. The germline V gene encodes CDR1 KGHSH and CDR2 LQKENI. This CDR3 spans 12 amino acids. For the CDR3, the DNA is TGTGCCAGCTCACCGAGCGTCCCTGAAGCTTTCTTT. Translating it yields CASSPSVPEAFF.

The rearrangement joins TRBV7-8 to TRBJ1-1; D remains ambiguous. CDR1 is SGHVS and CDR2 is FQNEAQ in the germline V gene. The CDR3 is 14 residues long. Deletions cut 6 bases from V and 7 bases from J, with 18 bases between. Here the CDR3 DNA reads TGTGCCAGCAGACTAGACTGGGCGACCTATGAAGCTTTCTTT. This encodes CASRLDWATYEAFF.

This chain's CDR3 is CASTNKLIGTSGNNEQFF. DNA of the CDR3: TGTGCCAGTACCAACAAGTTAATCGGCACTAGCGGGAACAATGAGCAGTTCTTC. The V gene is TRBV19, the J gene TRBJ2-1; 10 positions agree with TRBD2. The CDR3 loop spans 18 amino acids. Germline assignment: CDR1 LNHDA and CDR2 SQIVND (reference sequence). Germline trimming cut 7 bases from V and 5 bases from J; bases unmatched to any gene: 17.

The rearrangement uses TRBV9 and TRBJ2-5; D unclear. The CDR3 loop spans 14 amino acids. The V end lost 3 bases, the J end lost 1 base, and 10 bases lay between the germline ends. Per germline, CDR1 SGDLS and CDR2 YYNGEE. The CDR3 region is CASSAIPSQETQYF. In nucleotides, the CDR3 is TGTGCCAGCAGCGCGATCCCTAGCCAAGAGACCCAGTACTTC.

This chain links TRBV10-3 with TRBJ1-1; D ambiguous. The germline V gene has CDR1 ENHRY and CDR2 SYGVKD. The CDR3 spans 15 residues. Trimming pared 4 bases from V and 8 bases from J, leaving 20 bases between. CDR3 in amino acids: CAISAVDIREGEAFF. In nucleotides, the CDR3 is TGTGCCATCAGTGCCGTCGACATACGGGAGGGCGAAGCTTTCTTT.

J is TRBJ1-1 and V is TRBV7-6, with D possibly being TRBD1 (5 bases). CDR3 length: 13 residues. The germline gives CDR1 SGHVS, CDR2 FNYEAQ. V dropped 5 bases and J dropped 6 bases, with 13 bases sitting between them. CDR3 in DNA: TGTGCCAGCAGCAAAAGGGGTTGGGCTGAAGCTTTCTTT. Its protein product is CASSKRGWAEAFF. The variable domain in full, with the rest retrieved from reference TRBV7-6 and TRBJ1-1, is GAGVSQSPRYKVTKRGQDVALRCDPISGHVSLYWYRQALGQGPEFLTYFNYEAQQDKSGLPNDRFSAERPEGSISTLTIQRTEQRDSAMYRCASSKRGWAEAFFGQGTRLTVV.

A remark on this clone: Compared with germline, one end of the junction differs, possibly owing to a read error. The rearrangement joins TRBV2 to TRBJ1-5; TRBD1 might be the D (5 bases). The CDR3 consists of 16 residues. Germline CDR1 is SNHLY and CDR2 is FYNNEI. The CDR3 coding sequence is TGTGGCAGCAGCGAGATGTACAGGAACGGCAATCAGCCCCAGCATTTT. Amino acids: CGSSEMYRNGNQPQHF.

The rearrangement joins TRBV7-9 to TRBJ2-5; a weak D match, TRBD1 (6 bases). The J call may be wrong; the DNA end is better matched by TRBJ2-7. Germline V gives CDR1 SEHNR, CDR2 FQNEAQ (reference sequence). This CDR3 comprises 19 residues. The CDR3 DNA reads as TGTGCCAGCAGCTCATCGGAGGTTACAGGGTCTGGATTCGCCTACGAGCAGTACTTC. Amino acids: CASSSSEVTGSGFAYEQYF.

V and J are TRBV4-3 and TRBJ2-3, with 7 bases lining up with TRBD1. Germline V gene data show CDR1 as LGHNA and CDR2 as YSLEER. The CDR3 has 13 residues. V dropped 0 bases and J dropped 10; count of bases not matched to a gene: 4. The DNA for the CDR3 is TGCGCCAGCAGCCAAGATAGGGGGCGGGCGCAGTATTTT. Its translation: CASSQDRGRAQYF.

The chain couples TRBV2 to TRBJ1-3; TRBD1 might be the D (6 bases). The V and J ends lost 6 bases and 2 bases respectively, with 11 bases between them. The germline V gene has CDR1 SNHLY and CDR2 FYNNEI. The CDR3 has 14 residues. The CDR3 nucleotides read TGTGCCAGCAGCGCACAGGGTACTGGAAACACCATATATTTT. Translation: CASSAQGTGNTIYF.

This rearrangement joins TRBV14 to TRBJ1-6, with TRBD1 matching over 7 bases. The length of the CDR3 is 16 residues. Germline CDR1 SGHDN, CDR2 FVKESK. The V gene end was trimmed by 1 base and the J gene end by 8 bases; junction bases not matched to a gene: 8. As DNA, the CDR3 is TGTGCCAGCAGCCAAGGACGGGACAGAGAACATTCACCCCTCCACTTT. The encoded protein is CASSQGRDREHSPLHF.

The chain carries TRBV19 and TRBJ1-1; possibly TRBD1 for D (6 bases). Per the germline V gene, CDR1 is LNHDA and CDR2 is SQIVND (reference sequence). The CDR3 totals 13 residues. The V end was cut by 10 bases, the J end by 4 bases, with 16 bases between. Here the CDR3 reads CATALGGPTEAFF. CDR3 nucleotide sequence: TGTGCCACGGCTTTGGGGGGGCCCACTGAAGCTTTCTTT.

The chain has TRBV5-4 and TRBJ1-6; 10 bases are a match to TRBD1. CDR1 SGHNT and CDR2 YYREEE come from the germline V gene (reference sequence). After removal of 6 bases from V and 8 bases from J, the junction contained 8 bases not matched to a gene. The CDR3 sequence is 15 residues long. In nucleotides, the CDR3 is TGTGCCAGCACCACGGACAGGGGGGTTGATTCACCCCTCCACTTT. Residues: CASTTDRGVDSPLHF.

V and J are TRBV5-5 and TRBJ1-1; 7 nucleotides match TRBD1. This CDR3 spans 15 amino acids. The V gene's germline CDR1 is SGHKS and CDR2 YYEKEE (reference sequence). The V segment lost 1 base and the J segment 3 bases; nucleotides outside the gene matches: 6. The CDR3 coding sequence is TGTGCCAGCAGCTTGACAGGGGCGCGGGACACTGAAGCTTTCTTT. This sequence encodes CASSLTGARDTEAFF.

The chain uses TRBV7-2 and TRBJ2-7; 11 bases agree with TRBD2. Looked up from germline, CDR1 is SGHTA and CDR2 is FQGNSA. The CDR3 totals 16 residues. V trimming: 5 bases; J trimming: 6 bases; junction bases outside the gene matches: 12. CDR3 DNA sequence: TGTGCCAGCAGCACCTTGGGGCTAGCGGGAGGTGGCGAGCAGTACTTC. Amino acid sequence: CASSTLGLAGGGEQYF.

The chain couples TRBV5-5 to TRBJ1-5; D is ambiguous. The CDR3 is made up of 17 amino acids. The V end was cut by 0 bases, the J end by 4 bases, with 17 bases between. Looked up from germline, CDR1 is SGHKS and CDR2 is YYEKEE (reference sequence). The CDR3 bases are TGTGCCAGCAGCTTGGGACTCCCGCCAGACCTAAATCAGCCCCAGCATTTT. It yields the protein CASSLGLPPDLNQPQHF.

The rearrangement links TRBV6-6 to TRBJ2-7; D call uncertain. The V gene lost 0 bases and the J gene lost 5 bases, with 8 bases spanning the gap. This CDR3 has 13 amino acids. Per the germline V gene, CDR1 is MNHNY and CDR2 is SVGAGI (reference sequence). This CDR3 reads CASSYSVGDEQYF. In DNA, the CDR3 is TGTGCCAGCAGTTACTCTGTTGGAGACGAGCAGTACTTC.

V usage is TRBV4-1 and J usage is TRBJ1-3, with a possible D match to TRBD1 (5 bases). The CDR3 runs 16 residues. Germline V gene sequence: CDR1 MGHRA, CDR2 YSYEKL. Trimming shortened V by 1 base and J by 0 bases, and 10 bases separated the two germline ends. In DNA, the CDR3 is TGCGCCAGCAGCCAAGGCGGCAGGGACTCTGGAAACACCATATATTTT. Amino acid sequence: CASSQGGRDSGNTIYF.

V usage is TRBV10-3 and J usage is TRBJ1-2, with D hard to call. The length of the CDR3 is 15 residues. Trimming stripped 4 bases from V and 3 bases from J, with 15 bases between. Germline-derived CDR1 and CDR2 are ENHRY and SYGVKD. CDR3 coding DNA: TGTGCCATCAGTGCCTCTCGTATGAGCGACTATGGCTACACCTTC. This sequence encodes CAISASRMSDYGYTF.